This T cell receptor (beta chain) derives from a study of CXCR3-negative and CXCR3-positive naive CD8 T cells. Whole-study results and caveats: More hydrophobic TRB CDR3s occurred in CXCR3-positive than in CXCR3-negative naive cells. Unlike memory cells, which differed, naive CXCR3-negative and CXCR3-positive cells had similar TRBV-TRBJ usage.

CD45RO-CCR7+CD27+CD95- characterized naive CD8+ T cells. TRB cDNA libraries were made by UMI-labeled 5' RACE. TCRdb reanalyzed the 5' RACE reads, giving one entry per CDR3 protein sequence and no DNA. The sample includes 85,000 to 90,000 distinct CDR3 sequences. On this clonotype itself: Its matching antigen is unknown.

Germline CDR1 is SEHNR and CDR2 is FQNEAQ (reference sequence). CDR3 size: 15 residues. The chain carries TRBV7-9 and TRBJ2-7; TCRdb's D call of TRBD1 is untestable without DNA. Specimen: naive CXCR3+ CD8+ T cells from blood. Subset defined: CD45RO-CCR7+CD27+CD95- naive CD8+ T cells expressing CXCR3 (TNR3+). The sequence came from a human donor in good health. Some clones in this sample may be carry-over from other donors' samples. This CDR3 is CASSDPGQSSYEQYF.